This TCR beta chain was documented in a study of post-analysis software for immune sequencing data. Study overall: The courses of disease that were included comprised relapsing-remitting, secondary progressive and progressive-relapsing multiple sclerosis. Study observations and caveats: Roughly 5 TRBV segments (TRBV5-6, TRBV5-1 and TRBV20-1 among them) occurred more frequently in patients than in controls. Significantly lower normalized Chao1 diversity was seen in multiple sclerosis patients than in controls.

Germline V CDR1 and CDR2: MNHEY, SVGEGT. The CDR3 runs 13 residues. Libraries were made from TCR beta cDNA, and they carried unique molecular identifiers. TCRdb fed the PCR reads into MiXCR, producing one record per CDR3 protein. Seen here are fewer than 850,000 distinct CDR3 sequences, 35% to 55% observed once, and the top ten hold roughly 5.2%. Of note for this clonotype: Its antigen is undetermined.

Sample: blood. The V call is TRBV6-2 or TRBV6-3, the J call TRBJ2-7, with 8 nucleotides matching TRBD1. The TCR sequence derives from a girl between 5 and 17 years old with multiple sclerosis. This CDR3 reads CAIYGQGAEEQYF. The CDR3 region has the DNA TGTGCTATCTACGGGCAGGGGGCCGAAGAGCAGTACTTC.